This note documents a single T cell receptor beta chain sequence. The length of the CDR3 is 15 residues. V lost 5 bases and J lost 4; bases outside the gene matches: 6. CDR1 SGHAT and CDR2 FQNNGV come from the germline V gene. In the source study's methods: Nucleated cell counts were estimated from reference gene primer amplification. TCRdb's table, derived via immunoSEQ multiplex PCR, lists solely in-frame clones and lacks some. The V and J calls and clone size were taken over from that table, and D and trimming were inferred from the DNA. Among roughly 160,000 clones listed, more than 75% were seen once. Recruited during active infection, patients (from Seattle) were subsequently followed longitudinally. The sample comes from a study of blood T cell repertoires in COVID-19. On the study more broadly: Acute-phase and convalescent COVID-19 samples originated in the United States, Italy and Spain. PBMCs, B-cell-depleted T cells, or T cells provided the cDNA or gDNA that made up the material.

Sequencing input: peripheral blood. The receptor comes from a man aged 18-30 years with COVID-19, enrolled during active disease. This chain connects TRBV11-2 to TRBJ2-1; 9 bases agree with TRBD2. The CDR3 spells CASSQTSGNYNEQFF. CDR3 sequence (DNA): TGTGCCAGCAGCCAGACTAGCGGAAATTACAATGAGCAGTTCTTC.